This T cell receptor beta chain is drawn from a study of shared clonotypes between healthy human individuals. Study information: Per donor, three plates held CD4 naive cells, three held CD4 memory, two held CD8 naive and one held CD8 memory.

The germline V gene encodes CDR1 ENHRY and CDR2 SYGVKD. The V segment lost 6 bases and the J segment 5 bases; nucleotides outside the gene matches: 6. The CDR3 covers 13 residues. Method: immunoSEQ multiplex PCR; TCRdb's copy keeps in-frame clones and lacks some. The repertoire holds more than 1,200,000 clones, with 98% as singletons. The receptor was isolated from a man in his thirties or forties in good health. V and J are TRBV10-3 and TRBJ1-2, with TRBD1 matching 7 bases. Sequencing was done on a sample of naive CD4+ T cells sorted from blood. Subset described: CD45RA+ positively selected. This chain's CDR3 is CAIRAGQIYGYTF. The CDR3 bases are TGTGCCATCAGGGCGGGACAGATTTATGGCTACACCTTC.